These T cell receptor beta chains were read from a single sample in a study of vaccination and CD4 T cells after COVID-19. No antigen has been assigned to these receptors. One entry per CDR3 protein, called by TCRdb with MiXCR from the PCR reads. The sample consists of roughly 8,900 distinct CDR3 sequences, more than 30% of them appearing once. Sequenced: cultured CD4+ T cells from blood. The origin of the receptors is a human donor with COVID-19. Each CDR3 is given with its conserved first and last residue. Each record gives: clone size, J gene, V gene, D gene, CDR3 protein, CDR3 DNA. The D gene is left open where the match is weak. A row's size may be missing; if present it is once, few, many or a size class.

clone_size: once
j_call: TRBJ2-7
v_call: TRBV20-1
d_call: .
cdr3_aa: CSASPPGMLYEQYF
cdr3_nt: TGCAGCGCAAGCCCGCCGGGTATGCTCTACGAGCAGTACTTC

clone_size: few
j_call: TRBJ2-2
v_call: TRBV20-1
d_call: TRBD2
cdr3_aa: CSARPPGAGGRGGELFF
cdr3_nt: TGCAGTGCTCGCCCCCCTGGGGCGGGGGGCCGGGGCGGGGAGCTGTTTTTT

clone_size: few
j_call: TRBJ2-3
v_call: TRBV5-4
d_call: .
cdr3_aa: CASTRPGLHLTDTQYF
cdr3_nt: TGTGCCAGCACCCGGCCCGGACTGCACCTCACAGATACGCAGTATTTT

clone_size: .
j_call: TRBJ1-5
v_call: TRBV20-1
d_call: .
cdr3_aa: CSARERRGDQPQHF
cdr3_nt: TGCAGTGCTAGAGAGAGGCGTGGGGATCAGCCCCAGCATTTT

clone_size: .
j_call: TRBJ2-7
v_call: TRBV12-3/TRBV12-4
d_call: .
cdr3_aa: CASSLAEQYF
cdr3_nt: TGTGCCAGCAGTTTGGCGGAGCAGTACTTC

clone_size: once
j_call: TRBJ1-1
v_call: TRBV5-1
d_call: TRBD1
cdr3_aa: CASKGGGTEAFF
cdr3_nt: TGCGCCAGCAAAGGGGGCGGCACTGAAGCTTTCTTT

clone_size: .
j_call: TRBJ1-1
v_call: TRBV7-3
d_call: .
cdr3_aa: CASSLAGTVGTEAFF
cdr3_nt: TGTGCCAGCAGCTTGGCGGGGACTGTGGGCACTGAAGCTTTCTTT

clone_size: .
j_call: TRBJ2-3
v_call: TRBV2
d_call: TRBD2
cdr3_aa: CASRSIAGGSTDTQYF
cdr3_nt: TGTGCCAGCAGATCAATAGCGGGGGGTAGCACAGATACGCAGTATTTT

clone_size: few
j_call: TRBJ1-5
v_call: TRBV11-2
d_call: .
cdr3_aa: CASSLGRHSNQPQHF
cdr3_nt: TGTGCCAGCAGCTTGGGACGGCATAGCAATCAGCCCCAGCATTTT

clone_size: .
j_call: TRBJ2-3
v_call: TRBV7-9
d_call: .
cdr3_aa: CASSQQSTITDTQYF
cdr3_nt: TGTGCCAGCAGCCAGCAAAGTACGATCACAGATACGCAGTATTTT

clone_size: .
j_call: TRBJ1-1
v_call: TRBV27
d_call: .
cdr3_aa: CASSLSIMNTEAFF
cdr3_nt: TGTGCCAGCAGTTTATCGATAATGAACACTGAAGCTTTCTTT

clone_size: .
j_call: TRBJ1-5
v_call: TRBV6-1
d_call: .
cdr3_aa: CASRPGVDQPQHF
cdr3_nt: TGTGCCAGCAGACCAGGGGTTGATCAGCCCCAGCATTTT

clone_size: few
j_call: TRBJ1-1
v_call: TRBV20-1
d_call: .
cdr3_aa: CSARREQGWNTEAFF
cdr3_nt: TGCAGTGCTCGAAGAGAACAGGGTTGGAACACTGAAGCTTTCTTT

clone_size: .
j_call: TRBJ2-5
v_call: TRBV12-3/TRBV12-4
d_call: TRBD2
cdr3_aa: CASTVRGGEKTQYF
cdr3_nt: TGTGCCAGCACTGTACGGGGGGGGGAAAAGACCCAGTACTTC

clone_size: .
j_call: TRBJ1-4
v_call: TRBV27
d_call: .
cdr3_aa: CASSLSGGRKLFF
cdr3_nt: TGTGCCAGCAGTTTATCGGGAGGGAGAAAACTGTTTTTT

clone_size: .
j_call: TRBJ2-1
v_call: TRBV25-1
d_call: .
cdr3_aa: CASSDTRSWQFF
cdr3_nt: TGTGCCAGCAGTGATACACGGTCGTGGCAGTTCTTC

clone_size: few
j_call: TRBJ1-3
v_call: TRBV25-1
d_call: .
cdr3_aa: CASSEERSGNTIYF
cdr3_nt: TGTGCCAGCAGTGAAGAGCGGTCTGGAAACACCATATATTTT

clone_size: .
j_call: TRBJ2-5
v_call: TRBV6-1
d_call: TRBD2
cdr3_aa: CASSEIRSGQETQYF
cdr3_nt: TGTGCCAGCAGTGAAATCCGTAGCGGGCAAGAGACCCAGTACTTC

clone_size: once
j_call: TRBJ1-1
v_call: TRBV12-3/TRBV12-4
d_call: .
cdr3_aa: CATTAHRRNTEAFF
cdr3_nt: TGTGCCACCACTGCCCACCGGAGGAACACTGAAGCTTTCTTT

clone_size: .
j_call: TRBJ1-5
v_call: TRBV19
d_call: TRBD1
cdr3_aa: CASRTGQGKVQPQHF
cdr3_nt: TGTGCCAGTAGAACTGGACAGGGTAAGGTTCAGCCCCAGCATTTT

clone_size: .
j_call: TRBJ2-2
v_call: TRBV20-1
d_call: .
cdr3_aa: CSARPPRGGGELFF
cdr3_nt: TGCAGTGCTAGACCCCCCAGGGGGGGGGGGGAGCTGTTTTTT

clone_size: few
j_call: TRBJ2-5
v_call: TRBV20-1
d_call: .
cdr3_aa: CSARDLRTEGSQYF
cdr3_nt: TGCAGTGCTAGAGATCTACGGACAGAAGGATCCCAGTACTTC

clone_size: .
j_call: TRBJ2-7
v_call: TRBV20-1
d_call: TRBD2
cdr3_aa: CSARTGLAGHEQYF
cdr3_nt: TGCAGTGCTAGAACGGGACTAGCTGGGCACGAGCAGTACTTC

clone_size: few
j_call: TRBJ2-7
v_call: TRBV2
d_call: .
cdr3_aa: CASSEGHIYEQYF
cdr3_nt: TGTGCCAGCAGTGAGGGACACATCTACGAGCAGTACTTC

clone_size: .
j_call: TRBJ2-7
v_call: TRBV4-2
d_call: TRBD2
cdr3_aa: CASSQEASGGPGEQYF
cdr3_nt: TGTGCCAGCAGCCAAGAAGCTAGCGGGGGGCCTGGCGAGCAGTACTTC

clone_size: few
j_call: TRBJ1-6
v_call: TRBV2
d_call: .
cdr3_aa: CASSDQNSPLHF
cdr3_nt: TGTGCCAGCAGTGATCAGAATTCACCCCTCCACTTT

clone_size: few
j_call: TRBJ1-2
v_call: TRBV28
d_call: .
cdr3_aa: CASSLADRMGPNYGYTF
cdr3_nt: TGTGCCAGCAGTTTGGCCGACCGAATGGGGCCTAACTATGGCTACACCTTC

clone_size: .
j_call: TRBJ2-2
v_call: TRBV11-2
d_call: TRBD2
cdr3_aa: CASSLELAGGLHTGELFF
cdr3_nt: TGTGCCAGCAGCTTAGAACTAGCGGGGGGGCTTCACACCGGGGAGCTGTTTTTT

clone_size: few
j_call: TRBJ1-1
v_call: TRBV20-1
d_call: .
cdr3_aa: CSARDTGVWGTEAFF
cdr3_nt: TGCAGTGCTAGAGACACCGGCGTTTGGGGTACTGAAGCTTTCTTT

clone_size: large
j_call: TRBJ2-5
v_call: TRBV5-1
d_call: .
cdr3_aa: CASSLGEQGRETQYF
cdr3_nt: TGCGCCAGCAGCTTGGGGGAGCAGGGTCGGGAGACCCAGTACTTC

clone_size: few
j_call: TRBJ1-1
v_call: TRBV30
d_call: .
cdr3_aa: CAWRMGRDGEAFF
cdr3_nt: TGTGCCTGGAGGATGGGGAGGGACGGGGAGGCTTTCTTT

clone_size: .
j_call: TRBJ1-2
v_call: TRBV30
d_call: .
cdr3_aa: CAWSVTGRGGYTF
cdr3_nt: TGTGCCTGGAGTGTAACAGGGAGGGGTGGCTACACCTTC

clone_size: .
j_call: TRBJ1-2
v_call: TRBV29-1
d_call: .
cdr3_aa: CSVDDGYTF
cdr3_nt: TGCAGCGTTGACGATGGCTACACCTTC

clone_size: .
j_call: TRBJ2-5
v_call: TRBV4-1
d_call: TRBD1
cdr3_aa: CASSPWDSPDTQYF
cdr3_nt: TGCGCCAGCAGCCCTTGGGACAGCCCAGACACCCAGTACTTC

clone_size: .
j_call: TRBJ2-2
v_call: TRBV27
d_call: .
cdr3_aa: CATQRGGSTGELFF
cdr3_nt: TGTGCCACCCAACGAGGGGGTAGCACCGGGGAGCTGTTTTTT

clone_size: .
j_call: TRBJ2-7
v_call: TRBV20-1
d_call: .
cdr3_aa: CSVQGQGAYEQYF
cdr3_nt: TGCAGTGTTCAGGGTCAAGGGGCCTACGAGCAGTACTTC

clone_size: few
j_call: TRBJ1-1
v_call: TRBV6-1
d_call: .
cdr3_aa: CASRNWRVNTEAFF
cdr3_nt: TGTGCCAGCAGAAACTGGCGAGTCAACACTGAAGCTTTCTTT

clone_size: few
j_call: TRBJ2-6
v_call: TRBV2
d_call: .
cdr3_aa: CASSVGGAGANVLTF
cdr3_nt: TGTGCCAGCAGTGTTGGAGGCGCTGGGGCCAACGTCCTGACTTTC

clone_size: few
j_call: TRBJ2-1
v_call: TRBV7-8
d_call: TRBD1
cdr3_aa: CASRLGPGQGSAEQFF
cdr3_nt: TGTGCCAGCAGACTCGGGCCGGGACAGGGATCAGCTGAGCAGTTCTTC

clone_size: .
j_call: TRBJ2-5
v_call: TRBV28
d_call: .
cdr3_aa: CASSSRNTGFGETQYF
cdr3_nt: TGTGCCAGCAGTTCCAGGAATACAGGATTTGGAGAGACCCAGTACTTC

clone_size: .
j_call: TRBJ1-2
v_call: TRBV14
d_call: TRBD1
cdr3_aa: CASSLDRANYGYTF
cdr3_nt: TGTGCCAGCAGCCTCGACAGGGCCAACTATGGCTACACCTTC

clone_size: .
j_call: TRBJ1-2
v_call: TRBV27
d_call: TRBD1
cdr3_aa: CASSSGGSDYGYTF
cdr3_nt: TGTGCCAGCAGTTCAGGGGGTTCTGACTATGGCTACACCTTC

clone_size: .
j_call: TRBJ2-5
v_call: TRBV5-4
d_call: .
cdr3_aa: CASSVGQPSQETQYF
cdr3_nt: TGTGCCAGCAGCGTGGGGCAGCCGAGCCAAGAGACCCAGTACTTC

clone_size: few
j_call: TRBJ2-2
v_call: TRBV19
d_call: TRBD1
cdr3_aa: CASSGTGVTGELFF
cdr3_nt: TGTGCCAGTAGTGGGACAGGGGTCACCGGGGAGCTGTTTTTT

clone_size: .
j_call: TRBJ2-2
v_call: TRBV6-4
d_call: TRBD1
cdr3_aa: CASSDQGAAGTGELFF
cdr3_nt: TGTGCCAGCAGTGACCAGGGGGCGGCGGGCACCGGGGAGCTGTTTTTT

clone_size: few
j_call: TRBJ2-2
v_call: TRBV5-1
d_call: .
cdr3_aa: CASSLRGAAGELFF
cdr3_nt: TGCGCCAGCAGCTTGCGGGGGGCGGCCGGGGAGCTGTTTTTT

clone_size: .
j_call: TRBJ1-6
v_call: TRBV30
d_call: .
cdr3_aa: CAWSGTDSSALHF
cdr3_nt: TGTGCCTGGAGCGGGACGGATTCTTCAGCCCTCCACTTT

clone_size: few
j_call: TRBJ2-5
v_call: TRBV27
d_call: TRBD1
cdr3_aa: CASSNGQGWETQYF
cdr3_nt: TGTGCCAGCAGTAACGGACAGGGCTGGGAGACCCAGTACTTC

clone_size: .
j_call: TRBJ2-1
v_call: TRBV20-1
d_call: TRBD1
cdr3_aa: CSARGQGSSYNEQFF
cdr3_nt: TGCAGTGCTAGAGGACAGGGGAGCTCCTACAATGAGCAGTTCTTC

clone_size: .
j_call: TRBJ1-4
v_call: TRBV5-1
d_call: TRBD1
cdr3_aa: CASSFWGQGDEKLFF
cdr3_nt: TGCGCCAGCAGCTTTTGGGGACAGGGCGATGAAAAACTGTTTTTT

clone_size: few
j_call: TRBJ1-5
v_call: TRBV12-3/TRBV12-4
d_call: .
cdr3_aa: CASSRSGAGQPQHF
cdr3_nt: TGTGCCAGCAGTCGATCAGGGGCCGGTCAGCCCCAGCATTTT

clone_size: few
j_call: TRBJ2-7
v_call: TRBV30
d_call: TRBD2
cdr3_aa: CAWGRLAGGHFWEQYF
cdr3_nt: TGTGCCTGGGGTCGACTAGCGGGGGGGCATTTTTGGGAGCAGTACTTC

clone_size: .
j_call: TRBJ2-7
v_call: TRBV20-1
d_call: TRBD1
cdr3_aa: CSARDLPGQQSYEQYF
cdr3_nt: TGCAGTGCTAGAGATCTCCCGGGACAGCAATCCTACGAGCAGTACTTC

clone_size: .
j_call: TRBJ1-1
v_call: TRBV20-1
d_call: .
cdr3_aa: CSAIRALITRVNTEAFF
cdr3_nt: TGCAGTGCTATCCGGGCCTTAATTACAAGGGTGAACACTGAAGCTTTCTTT

clone_size: .
j_call: TRBJ1-2
v_call: TRBV18
d_call: TRBD1
cdr3_aa: CASSPGQANYGYTF
cdr3_nt: TGTGCCAGCTCACCGGGACAGGCTAACTATGGCTACACCTTC

clone_size: few
j_call: TRBJ2-5
v_call: TRBV2
d_call: TRBD2
cdr3_aa: CASSTGTSGGGRATQYF
cdr3_nt: TGTGCCAGCAGCACCGGGACTAGCGGGGGGGGCCGGGCGACCCAGTACTTC

clone_size: .
j_call: TRBJ1-1
v_call: TRBV5-4
d_call: .
cdr3_aa: CASSSRATGANTEAFF
cdr3_nt: TGTGCCAGCAGCTCGAGGGCGACAGGTGCGAACACTGAAGCTTTCTTT

clone_size: .
j_call: TRBJ1-1
v_call: TRBV19
d_call: .
cdr3_aa: CASSMGGMPMNTEAFF
cdr3_nt: TGTGCCAGTAGTATGGGCGGCATGCCCATGAACACTGAAGCTTTCTTT

clone_size: .
j_call: TRBJ1-5
v_call: TRBV9
d_call: TRBD1
cdr3_aa: CASSVGTGEHQPQHF
cdr3_nt: TGTGCCAGCAGCGTAGGGACAGGGGAACATCAGCCCCAGCATTTT

clone_size: once
j_call: TRBJ2-1
v_call: TRBV7-2
d_call: TRBD1
cdr3_aa: CASSPDRGVYNEQFF
cdr3_nt: TGTGCCAGCAGCCCAGACAGGGGGGTCTACAATGAGCAGTTCTTC